These T cell receptor beta chains were read from a single sample in a study of OX40 agonist ivuxolimab in advanced cancers. Generated by immunoSEQ multiplex PCR, the TCRdb table keeps only in-frame clones and is missing some. Here the sample spans roughly 87,000 clones, 92% being singletons. This material consisted of CD4+ or CD8+ T cells sorted from blood, taken in a trial of the OX40 agonist ivuxolimab. All receptors come from an adult with an advanced solid tumor such as melanoma, head and neck, liver or kidney cancer. Both conserved end residues are part of each CDR3. A D gene is named only where the DNA matches it firmly. Expanded clones are given a class, and other clones once, few, many or no size at all.

j_call | d_call | clone_size | v_call | cdr3_nt | cdr3_aa
TRBJ1-2 | . | once | TRBV5-1 | TGCGCCAGCAGCGGGGATTCCTATGGCTACACCTTC | CASSGDSYGYTF
TRBJ1-5 | TRBD1 | . | TRBV19 | TGTGCCAGTAGTATAGATACCGAACAGGGGGCCTATCAGCCCCAGCATTTT | CASSIDTEQGAYQPQHF
TRBJ1-5 | . | . | TRBV9 | TGTGCCAGCAGCGTAGGATCCGGGGGGGTTCAGCCCCAGCATTTT | CASSVGSGGVQPQHF
TRBJ2-7 | . | . | TRBV6-4 | TGTGCCACCCAGAGGCACGAGCAGTACTTC | CATQRHEQYF
TRBJ1-5 | . | . | TRBV13 | TGTGCCAGCAGCCAACGGCCAGACAATCAGCCCCAGCATTTT | CASSQRPDNQPQHF
TRBJ2-1 | . | . | TRBV6-5 | TGTGCCAGCAGTTACTCGCCGGGAACTTTAAATGAGCAGTTCTTC | CASSYSPGTLNEQFF
TRBJ2-7 | . | . | TRBV19 | TGTGCCAGTAGTATTCATTCTCAGATCTACGAGCAGTACTTC | CASSIHSQIYEQYF
TRBJ2-6 | TRBD1 | medium-sized | TRBV9 | TGTGCCAGCAGTCGCACCGGGACAGGGAGGACTGGGGCCAACGTCCTGACTTTC | CASSRTGTGRTGANVLTF
TRBJ1-2 | . | . | TRBV5-1 | TGCGCCAGCAGTACTAACCCGGGATTGAACTATGGCTACACCTTC | CASSTNPGLNYGYTF
TRBJ2-1 | . | . | TRBV6-5 | TGTGCCAGCAGGGCCTCTTTTTGGGGTTCGGAGGAGCAGTTCTTC | CASRASFWGSEEQFF
TRBJ2-5 | TRBD2 | . | TRBV4-1 | TGCGCCAGCAGCCAAGGTGGTAGCGGGGGGCCTAAAGAGACCCAGTACTTC | CASSQGGSGGPKETQYF
TRBJ2-4 | TRBD1 | . | TRBV23-1 | TGCGCCAGCAGTCAATCCCTGACAGGGGGTGGGCGAGCCAAAAACATTCAGTACTTC | CASSQSLTGGGRAKNIQYF
TRBJ2-2 | . | once | TRBV27 | TGTGCCAGCAGTTTAGGGCTTTCCACCGGGGAGCTGTTTTTT | CASSLGLSTGELFF
TRBJ2-7 | . | . | TRBV10-3 | TGTGCCATCACCCTCGGGGCTTTAGGCGAGCAGTACTTC | CAITLGALGEQYF
TRBJ2-3 | TRBD2 | . | TRBV6-6 | TGTGCCAGCAGTTACGATACAGCGGGGGGTGGAGATACGCAGTATTTT | CASSYDTAGGGDTQYF
TRBJ2-7 | TRBD1 | . | TRBV6-5 | TGTGCCAGCAGTTACCCCGGGACAGGGGCCTACGAGCAGTACTTC | CASSYPGTGAYEQYF
TRBJ2-1 | TRBD2 | . | TRBV2 | TGTGCCATCCGTAGCGGGGAAAACTACAATGAGCAGTTCTTC | CAIRSGENYNEQFF
TRBJ1-2 | . | . | TRBV6-1 | TGTGCCAGCAGTGAAGATATAAGCTATGGCTACACCTTC | CASSEDISYGYTF
TRBJ1-3 | . | . | TRBV10-3 | TGTGCCATCAGGGCGGACGTTGGGAACTCTGGAAACACCATATATTTT | CAIRADVGNSGNTIYF
TRBJ2-7 | TRBD1 | . | TRBV29-1 | TGCAGCGGGCAGGGGGCACGGGCCTACGAGCAGTACTTC | CSGQGARAYEQYF